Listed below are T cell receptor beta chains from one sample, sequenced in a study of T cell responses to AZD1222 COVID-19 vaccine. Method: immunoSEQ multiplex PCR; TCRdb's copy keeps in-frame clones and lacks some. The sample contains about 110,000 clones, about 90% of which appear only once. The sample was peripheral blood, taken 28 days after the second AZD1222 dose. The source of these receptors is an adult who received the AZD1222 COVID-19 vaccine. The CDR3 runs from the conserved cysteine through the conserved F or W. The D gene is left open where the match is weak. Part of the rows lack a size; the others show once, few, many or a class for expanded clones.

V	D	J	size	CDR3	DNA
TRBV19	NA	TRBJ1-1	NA	CASSIGARTNTEAFF	TGTGCCAGTAGTATTGGGGCCAGGACGAACACTGAAGCTTTCTTT
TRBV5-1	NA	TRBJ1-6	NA	CASSLLVQGEANSPLHF	TGCGCCAGCAGCTTGTTGGTACAGGGAGAGGCCAACTCACCCCTCCACTTT
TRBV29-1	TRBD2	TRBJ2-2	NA	CSAGGSAQELFF	TGCAGCGCCGGGGGGTCAGCCCAAGAGCTGTTTTTT
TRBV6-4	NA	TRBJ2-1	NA	CASSGRSARSYNEQFF	TGTGCCAGCAGTGGTCGCTCGGCCCGCTCCTACAATGAGCAGTTCTTC
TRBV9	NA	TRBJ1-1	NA	CASSVVPLNTEAFF	TGTGCCAGCAGCGTAGTGCCGCTTAACACTGAAGCTTTCTTT
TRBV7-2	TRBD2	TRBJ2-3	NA	CASRPTTSGGDTQYF	TGTGCCAGCAGACCGACGACTAGCGGAGGAGATACGCAGTATTTT
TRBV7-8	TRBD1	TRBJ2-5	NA	CASSPLDRYQETQYF	TGTGCCAGCAGCCCCTTGGACAGGTACCAAGAGACCCAGTACTTC
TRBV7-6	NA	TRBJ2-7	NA	CASSPGEYEQYF	TGTGCCAGCAGCCCGGGAGAATACGAGCAGTACTTC
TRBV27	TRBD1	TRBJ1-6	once	CASSTRQGSYNSPLHF	TGTGCCAGCAGTACAAGACAGGGGTCCTATAATTCACCCCTCCACTTT
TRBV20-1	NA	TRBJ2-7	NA	CSASSSYEQYF	TGCAGTGCTAGTTCTTCGTACGAGCAGTACTTC
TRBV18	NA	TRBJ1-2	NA	CASSPPSVIANYGYTF	TGTGCCAGCTCACCACCGAGTGTCATCGCGAACTATGGCTACACCTTC
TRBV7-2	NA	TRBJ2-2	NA	CASSFAGELFF	TGTGCCAGCAGCTTCGCCGGGGAGCTGTTTTTT
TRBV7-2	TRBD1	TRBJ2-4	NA	CASSPTGSTGVGQYF	TGTGCCAGCAGCCCAACCGGGTCGACAGGGGTAGGGCAGTACTTC
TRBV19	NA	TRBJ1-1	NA	CASSSFGYTEAFF	TGTGCCAGTAGTAGTTTCGGTTACACTGAAGCTTTCTTT
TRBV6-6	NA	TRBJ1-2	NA	CASSYRTFNYGYTF	TGTGCCAGCAGTTACAGGACTTTTAACTATGGCTACACCTTC
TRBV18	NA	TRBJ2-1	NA	CASSADGLYNEQFF	TGTGCCAGCTCAGCCGACGGCCTCTACAATGAGCAGTTCTTC
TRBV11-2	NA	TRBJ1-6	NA	CASRLIGGNSPLHF	TGTGCCAGCAGGTTAATCGGGGGGAATTCACCCCTCCACTTT
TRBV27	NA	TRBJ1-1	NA	CASSLVVGTEAFF	TGTGCCAGCAGTTTAGTGGTTGGAACTGAAGCTTTCTTT
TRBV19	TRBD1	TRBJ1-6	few	CASSIGGGWSPLHF	TGTGCCAGTAGTATTGGAGGGGGCTGGTCACCCCTCCACTTT
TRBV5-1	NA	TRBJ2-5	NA	CASSLGSNQETQYF	TGCGCCAGCAGCTTGGGGTCGAATCAAGAGACCCAGTACTTC
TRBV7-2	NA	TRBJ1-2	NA	CASSLEAGPHGYTF	TGTGCCAGCAGCTTAGAGGCCGGTCCCCATGGCTACACCTTC
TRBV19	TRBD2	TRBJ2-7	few	CASSIVGSGDYEQYF	TGTGCCAGTAGTATAGTGGGTAGCGGGGACTACGAGCAGTACTTC
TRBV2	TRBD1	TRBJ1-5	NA	CASRPTGGTGNQPQHF	TGTGCCAGCAGACCGACAGGGGGCACGGGCAATCAGCCCCAGCATTTT
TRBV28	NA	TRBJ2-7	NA	CASGTRDEQYF	TGTGCCAGCGGAACCAGGGACGAGCAGTACTTC
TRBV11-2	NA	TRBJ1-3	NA	CASSLFSGNTIYF	TGTGCCAGCAGCTTGTTCTCTGGAAACACCATATATTTT
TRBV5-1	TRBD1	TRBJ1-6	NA	CASSFVIGQGTSPLHF	TGCGCCAGCAGCTTCGTAATAGGACAGGGAACTTCACCCCTCCACTTT
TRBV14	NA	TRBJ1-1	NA	CASSQAQDSNTEAFF	TGTGCCAGCAGCCAAGCCCAGGACAGCAACACTGAAGCTTTCTTT
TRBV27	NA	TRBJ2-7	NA	CASSAPGGAHEQYF	TGTGCCAGCAGCGCTCCGGGCGGGGCCCACGAGCAGTACTTC
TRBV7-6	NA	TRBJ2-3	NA	CASSPRPGAATTDTQYF	TGTGCCAGCAGCCCCAGACCAGGGGCGGCAACCACAGATACGCAGTATTTT
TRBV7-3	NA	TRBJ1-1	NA	CASSQASGNTEAFF	TGTGCCAGCAGCCAAGCATCAGGGAACACTGAAGCTTTCTTT
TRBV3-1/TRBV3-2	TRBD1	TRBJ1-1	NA	CASSLETGVKAFF	TGTGCCAGCAGCCTGGAGACAGGGGTCAAAGCTTTCTTT
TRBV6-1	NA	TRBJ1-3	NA	CASSEGQVGNTIYF	TGTGCCAGCAGTGAGGGCCAGGTCGGAAACACCATATATTTT
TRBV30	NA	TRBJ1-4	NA	CAWSDGVDKKLFF	TGTGCCTGGAGTGATGGAGTGGATAAAAAACTGTTTTTT
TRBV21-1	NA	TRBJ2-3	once	CASSKKGLSDTQYF	TGTGCCAGCAGCAAAAAGGGACTTTCAGATACGCAGTATTTT
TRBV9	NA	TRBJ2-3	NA	CASSQRLSTDTQYF	TGTGCCAGCTCGCAAAGGCTCAGCACAGATACGCAGTATTTT
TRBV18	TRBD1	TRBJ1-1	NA	CASSPRQGNTEAFF	TGTGCCAGCTCACCACGACAGGGGAACACTGAAGCTTTCTTT
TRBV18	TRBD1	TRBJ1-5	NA	CASSARGTDYRGNQPQHF	TGTGCCAGCTCAGCCCGTGGGACAGACTACCGCGGCAATCAGCCCCAGCATTTT
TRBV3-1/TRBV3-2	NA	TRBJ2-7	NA	CASSQGEQGASYEQYF	TGTGCCAGCAGCCAAGGGGAACAGGGTGCCTCCTACGAGCAGTACTTC
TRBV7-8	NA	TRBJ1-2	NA	CASSFSPTGTYGYTF	TGTGCCAGCAGCTTTTCCCCCACAGGGACCTATGGCTACACCTTC
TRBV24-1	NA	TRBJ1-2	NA	CATSDEGGGYTF	TGTGCCACCAGTGATGAGGGGGGTGGCTACACCTTC
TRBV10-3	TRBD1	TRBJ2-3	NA	CAISGSLRDRGSDTQYF	TGTGCCATCAGTGGCTCCCTCCGGGACAGGGGCTCAGATACGCAGTATTTT
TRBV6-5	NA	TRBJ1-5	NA	CASSRGQGGNQPQHF	TGTGCCAGCAGCCGGGGGCAGGGAGGGAATCAGCCCCAGCATTTT